This TCR beta chain came from a study of blood T cell repertoires in COVID-19. Background on the study: The United States, Italy and Spain supplied acute and convalescent COVID-19 samples. The cDNA or gDNA used as material had been derived from T cells, B-cell-depleted T cells, or PBMCs.

The V gene lost 4 bases and the J gene lost 0 bases, with 12 bases spanning the gap. The length of the CDR3 is 15 residues. Germline CDR1 reads SGHVS; CDR2 reads FQNEAQ. The authors' processing: Reference gene primer amplification gave nucleated cell count estimates. Some clones are missing from TCRdb's copy, which holds only in-frame ones; the method was immunoSEQ multiplex PCR. V and J calls and clone size come straight from that table; D and trimming were deduced from the DNA. The table shows 95,000 to 150,000 clones, with less than 90% occurring only once. This TCR was recovered from a man aged 80 or over with acute or convalescent COVID-19. This chain connects TRBV7-8 to TRBJ1-1, with D uncertain. Sequencing was done on a sample of peripheral blood. CDR3: CASSSLGVMNTEAFF. The CDR3 nucleotides read TGTGCCAGCAGCTCCCTAGGTGTTATGAACACTGAAGCTTTCTTT. The complete variable domain, with remaining parts taken from reference TRBV7-8 and TRBJ1-1, reads GAGVSQSPRYKVAKRGQDVALRCDPISGHVSLFWYQQALGQGPEFLTYFQNEAQLDKSGLPSDRFFAERPEGSVSTLKIQRTQQEDSAVYLCASSSLGVMNTEAFFGQGTRLTVV.